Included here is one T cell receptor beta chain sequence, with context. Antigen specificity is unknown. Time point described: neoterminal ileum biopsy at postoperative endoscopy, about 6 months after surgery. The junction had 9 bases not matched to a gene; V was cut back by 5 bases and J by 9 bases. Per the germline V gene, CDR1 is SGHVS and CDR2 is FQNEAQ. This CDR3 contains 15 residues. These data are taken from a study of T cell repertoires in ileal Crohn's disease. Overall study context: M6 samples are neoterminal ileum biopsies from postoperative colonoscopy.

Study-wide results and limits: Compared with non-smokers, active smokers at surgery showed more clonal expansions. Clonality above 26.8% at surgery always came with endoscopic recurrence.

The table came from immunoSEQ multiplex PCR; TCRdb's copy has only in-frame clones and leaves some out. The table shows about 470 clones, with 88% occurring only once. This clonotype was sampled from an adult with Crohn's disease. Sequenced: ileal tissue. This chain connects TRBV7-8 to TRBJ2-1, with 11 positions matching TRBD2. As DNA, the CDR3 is TGTGCCAGCAGCCCATATAGCGGGGGGGCGTTTGAGCAGTTCTTC. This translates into CASSPYSGGAFEQFF.